Below, 14 T cell receptor beta chains from the same sample are listed, as sequenced in a study of blood T cell repertoires in COVID-19. Libraries were prepared by immunoSEQ multiplex PCR; TCRdb keeps only in-frame clonotypes and omits some of them. Here the sample spans approximately 300,000 clones, over 85% being singletons. Sequenced input: PBMCs or T cells enriched from blood (not recorded which). Receptor source: a man between 60 and 75 years old who had recovered from COVID-19.

The rearrangement links TRBV30 to TRBJ1-3; D gene unclear. The CDR3 is made up of 12 amino acids. V lost 2 bases, J lost 3 bases, and 5 bases lay in between. Germline-derived CDR1 and CDR2 are GTSNPN and SVGIG (reference sequence). The CDR3 spells CAWSHYGNTIYF. In DNA form, the CDR3 reads TGTGCCTGGAGTCACTATGGAAACACCATATATTTT.

The chain carries TRBV15 and TRBJ2-3, with D unclear. The germline V and J ends were trimmed by 0 bases and 5 bases, with 9 bases remaining between them. CDR3 length equals 14 residues. Germline lookup yields CDR1 LNHNV and CDR2 YYDKDF (reference sequence). The CDR3 DNA follows: TGTGCCACCAGCAGAGACTACTTTCTAGATACGCAGTATTTT. This encodes CATSRDYFLDTQYF.

The V call is TRBV5-1, the J call TRBJ1-4; TRBD1 matches 8 bases. The CDR3 spans 15 residues. Germline values: CDR1 SGHRS, CDR2 YFSETQ. V shed 4 bases and J 7 bases; nucleotides not matched to a gene: 9. The CDR3 is CASSQFPGQGEKLFF. CDR3 in DNA: TGCGCCAGCAGCCAATTCCCCGGACAGGGTGAAAAACTGTTTTTT. The full variable domain, its missing parts supplied by reference TRBV5-1 and TRBJ1-4, is KAGVTQTPRYLIKTRGQQVTLSCSPISGHRSVSWYQQTPGQGLQFLFEYFSETQRNKGNFPGRFSGRQFSNSRSEMNVSTLELGDSALYLCASSQFPGQGEKLFFGSGTQLSVL.

This rearrangement joins TRBV7-6 to TRBJ2-1, with a weak D call TRBD2 (6 bases). Germline V gene data show CDR1 as SGHVS and CDR2 as FNYEAQ. The CDR3 has 15 amino acids. V lost 3 bases and J lost 7, with 16 bases in between. CDR3 coding DNA: TGTGCCAGCAGCTTGGGCTCCGGGACTGCAAATGAGCAGTTCTTC. Translated, it gives CASSLGSGTANEQFF.

The chain links TRBV10-3 to TRBJ2-1; a possible D gene is TRBD2 (7 bases). V lost 10 bases and J 7 bases, leaving 23 bases between the germline ends. In germline, CDR1 is ENHRY, CDR2 SYGVKD. The CDR3 is made up of 15 amino acids. The CDR3 loop is CATMLGGSRGNEQFF. The CDR3 bases are TGTGCCACAATGCTTGGCGGGAGTAGGGGGAATGAGCAGTTCTTC.

The gene calls are TRBV3-1 (or the pseudogene TRBV3-2) and TRBJ1-5; D ambiguous. Germline V gene lookup returns CDR1 LGHDT and CDR2 YNNKEL (reference sequence). V gave up 1 base and J gave up 2 bases, with 18 bases separating them. CDR3 length: 18 amino acids. Here the CDR3 DNA reads TGTGCCAGCAGCCAAGGGGGAAGTTGGGGAGGTGGCAATCAGCCCCAGCATTTT. Translating gives CASSQGGSWGGGNQPQHF.

The table lists this clone with a count of one. V and J are TRBV15 and TRBJ1-6, with TRBD1 as a possible D gene (5 bases). Germline assignment: CDR1 LNHNV and CDR2 YYDKDF (reference sequence). The CDR3 loop spans 15 amino acids. The germline V and J ends were trimmed by 4 bases and 3 bases, with 10 bases remaining between them. CDR3: CATSMGRGYNSPLHF. CDR3 bases: TGTGCCACCAGCATGGGAAGGGGCTATAATTCACCCCTCCACTTT.

The V gene is TRBV7-8, the J gene TRBJ2-7, with D tentatively TRBD2 (6 bases). The germline V and J ends were trimmed by 2 bases and 6 bases, with 14 bases remaining between them. CDR3 length: 14 amino acids. Germline V gene lookup returns CDR1 SGHVS and CDR2 FQNEAQ. The chain's CDR3 is CASSLWGGVGEQYF. CDR3 bases: TGTGCCAGCAGCTTATGGGGCGGGGTAGGCGAGCAGTACTTC. The complete variable domain, with remaining parts taken from reference TRBV7-8 and TRBJ2-7, reads GAGVSQSPRYKVAKRGQDVALRCDPISGHVSLFWYQQALGQGPEFLTYFQNEAQLDKSGLPSDRFFAERPEGSVSTLKIQRTQQEDSAVYLCASSLWGGVGEQYFGPGTRLTVT.

This sequence joins TRBV11-2 and TRBJ2-7; maybe TRBD1 (5 bases). Germline lookup yields CDR1 SGHAT and CDR2 FQNNGV. The V end was cut by 1 base, the J end by 5 bases, with 15 bases between. This CDR3 is built from 15 residues. The CDR3 protein is CASSLVLGRTNEQYF. CDR3 bases: TGTGCCAGCAGCTTAGTCCTCGGGCGGACAAACGAGCAGTACTTC.

J is TRBJ1-1 and V is TRBV11-2; the match to TRBD1 covers 7 bases. The CDR3 covers 14 residues. Germline CDR1 and CDR2: SGHAT and FQNNGV. Trimming at V came to 7 bases and at J to 6 bases, leaving 11 bases not matched to a gene. The CDR3 coding sequence is TGTGCCAGCACCCTAGGCGACAGGGACGCTGAAGCTTTCTTT. Translation gives CASTLGDRDAEAFF. The variable domain in full, completed from reference TRBV11-2 and TRBJ1-1, reads EAGVAQSPRYKIIEKRQSVAFWCNPISGHATLYWYQQILGQGPKLLIQFQNNGVVDDSQLPKDRFSAERLKGVDSTLKIQPAKLEDSAVYLCASTLGDRDAEAFFGQGTRLTVV.

The chain joins TRBV12-3 or TRBV12-4 to TRBJ1-5; D remains unclear. V gave up 3 bases and J gave up 4 bases, with 7 bases separating them. The CDR3 runs 13 residues. The CDR3 protein is CASSLGDNQPQHF. In DNA form, the CDR3 reads TGTGCCAGCAGTTTGGGAGATAATCAGCCCCAGCATTTT.

The chain carries TRBV30 and TRBJ1-2; maybe TRBD1 (5 bases). The CDR3 has 13 amino acids. V lost 0 bases and J 6 bases, leaving 11 bases between the germline ends. Germline V gene sequence: CDR1 GTSNPN, CDR2 SVGIG (reference sequence). The CDR3 spells CAWSVGQGHGYTF. The CDR3 nucleotides read TGTGCCTGGAGTGTTGGGCAGGGCCATGGCTACACCTTC.

The chain has TRBV6-1 and TRBJ1-1; maybe TRBD1 (6 bases). The CDR3 loop spans 14 amino acids. Trimming removed 2 bases at V and 3 bases at J, with 10 bases between. Germline loops: CDR1 MNHNS, CDR2 SASEGT. The CDR3 region is CASSELTGYTEAFF. The CDR3 DNA reads TGTGCCAGCAGTGAACTGACAGGTTACACTGAAGCTTTCTTT.

The rearrangement uses TRBV7-9 and TRBJ2-3; 7 bases fit TRBD2. The CDR3 is 16 residues long. Per the germline V gene, CDR1 is SEHNR and CDR2 is FQNEAQ (reference sequence). The ends lost 5 bases at V and 4 bases at J; junction bases unmatched: 12. CDR3 sequence: CASSPRGRGGADTQYF. CDR3 DNA: TGTGCCAGCAGCCCCCGGGGGAGGGGCGGGGCAGATACGCAGTATTTT.